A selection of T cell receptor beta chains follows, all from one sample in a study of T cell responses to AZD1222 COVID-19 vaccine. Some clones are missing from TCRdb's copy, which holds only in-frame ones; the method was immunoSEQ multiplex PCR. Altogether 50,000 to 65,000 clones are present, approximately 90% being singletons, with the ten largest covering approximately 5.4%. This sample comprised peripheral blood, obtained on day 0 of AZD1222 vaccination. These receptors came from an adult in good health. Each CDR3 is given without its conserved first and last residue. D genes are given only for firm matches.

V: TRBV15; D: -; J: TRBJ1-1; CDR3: ATSRQGQNTEAF
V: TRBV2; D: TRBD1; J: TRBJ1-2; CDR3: ASSVRDRALEGYGYT
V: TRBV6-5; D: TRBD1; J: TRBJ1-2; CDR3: ASSWTGTLYGYT
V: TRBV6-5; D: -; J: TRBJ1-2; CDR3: ASRTGGVKVGYT
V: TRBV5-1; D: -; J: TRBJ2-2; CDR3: ASSLVSPGELF
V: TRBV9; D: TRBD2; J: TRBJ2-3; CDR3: ASSPGTSPSTDTQY
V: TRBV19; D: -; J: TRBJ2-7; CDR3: ASSPWASGEQY
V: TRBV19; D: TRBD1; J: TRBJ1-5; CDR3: ASSPDRVLQPQH
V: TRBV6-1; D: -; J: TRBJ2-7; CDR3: ASSEAREQY
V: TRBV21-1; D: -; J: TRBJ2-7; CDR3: ASSTYEQY
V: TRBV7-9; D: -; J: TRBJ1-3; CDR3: ASSSRTAGNTIY
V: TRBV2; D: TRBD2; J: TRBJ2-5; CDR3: ASSGGLETQY
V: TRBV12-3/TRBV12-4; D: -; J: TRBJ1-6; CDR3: ASSFSVEPLH
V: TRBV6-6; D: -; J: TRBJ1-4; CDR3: ASSYSYKPNEKLF
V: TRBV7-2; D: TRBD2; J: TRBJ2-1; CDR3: ASSFFTGTSGSNEQF
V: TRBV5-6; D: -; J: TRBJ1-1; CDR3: ASSLFGSGSVNTEAF
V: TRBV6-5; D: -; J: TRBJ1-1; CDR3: ASSYLTSGTEAF
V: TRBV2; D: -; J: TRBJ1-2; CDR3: ASSDQNYGYT
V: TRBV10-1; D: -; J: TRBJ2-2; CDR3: ASTRDLGAGELF
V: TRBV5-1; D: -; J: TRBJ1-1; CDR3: ASSSQGGTEAF
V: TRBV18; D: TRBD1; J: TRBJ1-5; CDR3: ASSARQGDSNQPQH
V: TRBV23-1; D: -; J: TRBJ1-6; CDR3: ASSQRYRINSPLH
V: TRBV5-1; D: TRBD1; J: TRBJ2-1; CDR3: ASSLADRGNEQF
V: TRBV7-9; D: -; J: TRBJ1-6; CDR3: ASTGDTDNSPLH